A selection of T cell receptor beta chains follows, all from one sample in a study of T cells expressing NK-cell markers. TCRdb reprocessed the 5' RACE reads and keeps a single row for each CDR3 protein, giving no DNA. Its listing shows 150,000 to 180,000 distinct CDR3 sequences. The sample comprised blood T cells: a sorted CD56 or NKG2C T cell subset, CD4+ or CD8+ T cells, or bulk PBMC T cells (not recorded which). These receptors all stem from a woman between 45 and 60 years old in good health. The CDR3 runs from the conserved cysteine through the conserved F or W.

J	V	CDR3
TRBJ2-1	TRBV28	CASSFGLENNEQFF
TRBJ2-2	TRBV5-1	CASSLFEGGPDTGELFF
TRBJ1-1	TRBV10-3	CASETGLSAEAFF
TRBJ1-5	TRBV20-1	CSAPPENSNQPQHF
TRBJ2-5	TRBV15	CATSRPSVVETPETQYF
TRBJ2-2	TRBV15	CATSREGDTGELFF
TRBJ1-5	TRBV23-1	CASTPPLETGWGNQPQHF
TRBJ2-5	TRBV4-2	CASSSREQETQYF
TRBJ2-1	TRBV6-1	CASSGLAGGGDEQFF
TRBJ2-7	TRBV4-2	CASSQGTGGVYEQYF
TRBJ1-5	TRBV5-1	CASSLFQPQHF
TRBJ1-1	TRBV27	CASSLIGNTEAFF
TRBJ1-1	TRBV20-1	CSVKVVGYTEAFF
TRBJ1-3	TRBV6-1	CASSEPERAPDTIYF
TRBJ1-1	TRBV19	CASSIDGSTEAFF
TRBJ2-1	TRBV28	CASSLLTGTDNEQFF
TRBJ2-7	TRBV27	CASSISGSPYEQYF
TRBJ1-1	TRBV6-1	CASSEIAGLDTEAFF
TRBJ2-1	TRBV4-1	CASSQYPGLAMANEQFF
TRBJ1-4	TRBV7-9	CASSFREELFF
TRBJ2-7	TRBV29-1	CSVEEGRGGYEQYF
TRBJ1-2	TRBV5-6	CASSLSGGYTF
TRBJ2-3	TRBV5-1	CASSLGQGALNERYF
TRBJ2-5	TRBV11-2	CASSQQGAEETQYF
TRBJ2-5	TRBV20-1	CSARVETTQETQYF
TRBJ2-3	TRBV27	CASFSSGQEGYTQYF
TRBJ2-1	TRBV3-1	CASSQDLEAENEQFF
TRBJ2-1	TRBV11-2	CASSRLSGRAGEQFF
TRBJ2-7	TRBV7-6	CASSSRLAREQYF
TRBJ2-3	TRBV30	CAWSWGTGDTQYF
TRBJ2-5	TRBV7-9	CASSFTGQGRETQYF
TRBJ2-5	TRBV6-2/TRBV6-3	CASSLRLAGHQETQYF
TRBJ1-2	TRBV5-1	CASSLGTGLKGYTF
TRBJ1-2	TRBV6-5	CASAPGSGMGGYTF
TRBJ2-2	TRBV24-1	CAITSGSGNTGELFF
TRBJ2-1	TRBV4-2	CASSLSLDEQFF
TRBJ2-4	TRBV19	CASSMGQGGLQYF
TRBJ2-1	TRBV11-2	CASSSEGGGFIYNEQFF
TRBJ2-2	TRBV5-5	CASSLTGPNTGELFF